What follows describes a single T cell receptor beta chain. This entry is derived from a study of shared clonotypes between healthy human individuals. About the study: The study used three CD4 naive, three CD4 memory, two CD8 naive and one CD8 memory plate per donor.

Only in-frame clones appear in the TCRdb table, and some are missing; sequencing was by immunoSEQ multiplex PCR. The data show approximately 710,000 clones, with less than 95% seen just once and 34% held by the top ten. This CDR3 spans 14 amino acids. Germline CDR1 reads SGHVS; CDR2 reads FQNEAQ. Trimming cost V 5 bases and J 5 bases; bases outside gene matches: 3. The receptor was isolated from a man between 18 and 35 years old in good health. Some clones in this sample may be carry-over from other donors' samples. The chain couples TRBV7-8 to TRBJ1-5, with 10 bases matching TRBD1. Sequencing used memory CD8+ T cells from PBMCs. Subset indicated: CD45RO+ cells pooled with CCR7-negative TemRA cells. The CDR3 protein is CASSLGQGDQPQHF. The CDR3 DNA sequence: TGTGCCAGCAGCCTCGGACAGGGGGATCAGCCCCAGCATTTT.